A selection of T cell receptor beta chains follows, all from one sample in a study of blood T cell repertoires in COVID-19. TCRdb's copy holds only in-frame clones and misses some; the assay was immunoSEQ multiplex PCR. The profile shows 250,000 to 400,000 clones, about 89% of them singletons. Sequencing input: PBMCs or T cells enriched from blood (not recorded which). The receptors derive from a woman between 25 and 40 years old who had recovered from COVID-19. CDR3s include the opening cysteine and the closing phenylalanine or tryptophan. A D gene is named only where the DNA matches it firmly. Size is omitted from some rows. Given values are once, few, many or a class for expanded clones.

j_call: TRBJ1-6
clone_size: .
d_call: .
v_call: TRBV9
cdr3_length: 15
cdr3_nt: TGTGCCAGCAGCGTAGATTGGCAGGGCTATTCACCCCTCCACTTT
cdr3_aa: CASSVDWQGYSPLHF

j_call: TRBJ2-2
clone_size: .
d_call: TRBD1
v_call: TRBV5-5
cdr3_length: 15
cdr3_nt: TGTGCCAGCAGCTTACAGGACAGGGAAGGCGGGGAGCTGTTTTTT
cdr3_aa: CASSLQDREGGELFF

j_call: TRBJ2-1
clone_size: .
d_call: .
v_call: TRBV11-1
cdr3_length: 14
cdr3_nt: TGTGCCAGCAGCTTCGGGATCTCCTACAATGAGCAGTTCTTC
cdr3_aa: CASSFGISYNEQFF

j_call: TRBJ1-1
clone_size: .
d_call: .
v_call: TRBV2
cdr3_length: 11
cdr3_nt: TGTGCCAGTTCCCCCTCGACTGAAGCTTTCTTT
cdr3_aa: CASSPSTEAFF

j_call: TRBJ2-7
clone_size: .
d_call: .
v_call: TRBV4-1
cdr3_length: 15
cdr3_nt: TGCGCCAGCAGCCAGACGACTAGGACTTCCTACGAGCAGTACTTC
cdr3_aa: CASSQTTRTSYEQYF

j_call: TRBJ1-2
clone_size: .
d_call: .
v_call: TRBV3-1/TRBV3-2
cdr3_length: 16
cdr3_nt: TGTGCCAGCAGCCCAAGTAGGCAGGGCGGCAGCTATGGCTACACCTTC
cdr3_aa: CASSPSRQGGSYGYTF

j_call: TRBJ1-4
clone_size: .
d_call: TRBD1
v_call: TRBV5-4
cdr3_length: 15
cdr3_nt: TGTGCCAGCAGCTCCCAAGGACAGGGGGATGAAAAACTGTTTTTT
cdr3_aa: CASSSQGQGDEKLFF

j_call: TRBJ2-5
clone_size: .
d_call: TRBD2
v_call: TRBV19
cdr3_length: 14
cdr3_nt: TGTGCCAGTAGTAAACTAGCGAACCAAGAGACCCAGTACTTC
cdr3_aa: CASSKLANQETQYF

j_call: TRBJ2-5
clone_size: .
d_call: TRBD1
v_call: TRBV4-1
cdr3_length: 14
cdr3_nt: TGCGCCAGCAGCCATCTACAGGGGTCAGAGACCCAGTACTTC
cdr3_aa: CASSHLQGSETQYF

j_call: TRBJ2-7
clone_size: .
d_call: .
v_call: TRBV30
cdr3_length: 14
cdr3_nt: TGTGCCTGGGCCCGGGACACTATCTCCTACGAGCAGTACTTC
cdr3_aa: CAWARDTISYEQYF

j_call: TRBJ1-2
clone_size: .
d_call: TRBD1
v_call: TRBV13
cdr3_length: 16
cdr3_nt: TGTGCCAGCAGCTTACTATCGAGGGACAGAGGGGATGGCTACACCTTC
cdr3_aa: CASSLLSRDRGDGYTF

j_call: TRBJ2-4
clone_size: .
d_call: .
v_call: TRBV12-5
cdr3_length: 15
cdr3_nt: TGTGCTAGTGGTGCAGGGAATCCCGCCAAAAACATTCAGTACTTC
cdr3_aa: CASGAGNPAKNIQYF

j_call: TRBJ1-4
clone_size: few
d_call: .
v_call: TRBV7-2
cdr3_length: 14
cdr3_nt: TGTGCCAGCAGCTTAGACAGGGTTGGTGAAAAACTGTTTTTT
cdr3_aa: CASSLDRVGEKLFF

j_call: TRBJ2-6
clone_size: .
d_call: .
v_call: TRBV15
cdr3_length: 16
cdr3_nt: TGTGCCACCAGCAGTGTAACTACTCTGGGGGCCAACGTCCTGACTTTC
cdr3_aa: CATSSVTTLGANVLTF

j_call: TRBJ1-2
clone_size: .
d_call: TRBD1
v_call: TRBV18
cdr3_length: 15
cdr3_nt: TGTGCCAGCTCACCGACAGGGGTTAATGACTATGGCTACACCTTC
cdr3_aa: CASSPTGVNDYGYTF

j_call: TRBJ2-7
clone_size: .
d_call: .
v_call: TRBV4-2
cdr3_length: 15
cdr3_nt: TGTGCCAGCAGCCCACAGGACGGCGGTTGGTACGAGCAGTACTTC
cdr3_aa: CASSPQDGGWYEQYF

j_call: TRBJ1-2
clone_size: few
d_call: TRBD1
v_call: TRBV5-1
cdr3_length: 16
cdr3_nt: TGCGCCAGCAGCTTGGACCCACAGGGGTCTAACTATGGCTACACCTTC
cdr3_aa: CASSLDPQGSNYGYTF

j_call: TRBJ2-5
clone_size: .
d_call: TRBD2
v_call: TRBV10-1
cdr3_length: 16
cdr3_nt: TGCGCCAGCAGCGCCGGGACTAGCGTGATACAAGAGACCCAGTACTTC
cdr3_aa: CASSAGTSVIQETQYF

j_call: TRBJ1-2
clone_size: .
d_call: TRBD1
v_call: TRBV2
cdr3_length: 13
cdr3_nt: TGTGCCGGACTTCCTCAGGGGGCGGGCGGCTACACCTTC
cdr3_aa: CAGLPQGAGGYTF